The clone carrying this T cell receptor (beta chain) appeared a few times. Its antigen is unidentified. The data derive from a study of CD8 T cells in ankylosing spondylitis. Using quantitative 5'-RACE with molecular barcodes, the authors made TCR beta libraries. TCRdb processed the 5' RACE reads anew with MiXCR; each CDR3 protein has one entry. The profile shows around 490,000 distinct CDR3 sequences, roughly 5% of them singletons. Overall study results and limits: Blood from ankylosing spondylitis patients appeared to carry a characteristic roughly 8-variant TCR beta motif.

From germline, CDR1 is MNHEY and CDR2 SVGAGI. The CDR3 consists of 14 residues. V gave up 2 bases and J gave up 5 bases; unmatched junction bases: 5. The material sequenced was blood, either unsorted or a sorted T cell fraction (not recorded which). The sequence was collected from a male donor with ankylosing spondylitis. The chain uses TRBV6-5 and TRBJ2-7; 8 bases agree with TRBD1. The CDR3 DNA reads as TGTGCCAGCAGTTACACCAAGACAGGGGACGAGCAGTACTTC. Translated, it gives CASSYTKTGDEQYF.